Below are 14 T cell receptor beta chains sequenced from a single sample in a study of T cells after yellow fever vaccination. MiXCR, run by TCRdb on the 5' RACE reads, gives a single entry per CDR3 protein. The sample records 250,000 to 350,000 distinct CDR3 sequences, around 7% being singletons. The sequencing here drew on PBMCs, taken about 41 days after the first yellow fever vaccination. Every receptor here comes from a man in his late teens or twenties who received the YFV17D yellow fever vaccine.

There are a few counts of this clonotype. This chain uses TRBV12-3 or TRBV12-4 with TRBJ1-5; D not resolved. The length of the CDR3 is 14 residues. Trimming took 6 bases from V and 4 from J, leaving 13 bases between them. The CDR3 DNA sequence: TGTGCCAGCAGGACGACGGGGAAAAATCAGCCCCAGCATTTT. Its translation: CASRTTGKNQPQHF.

This clonotype appeared a few times. The genes are TRBV6-1 and TRBJ1-1; possibly TRBD1 for D (5 bases). Trimming left V 6 bases short and J 4 bases short, with 18 bases between. From germline, CDR1 is MNHNS and CDR2 SASEGT. This CDR3 region has 15 residues. DNA of the CDR3: TGTGCCAGCAGCGTCCTGGGCGCGGGGCTCACTGAAGCTTTCTTT. Translation: CASSVLGAGLTEAFF.

This clonotype occurred a few times. This chain links TRBV5-6 with TRBJ1-4; D gene ambiguous. CDR1 and CDR2 from the germline V gene are SGHDT and YYEEEE. V lost 2 bases and J lost 2, with 13 bases in between. The CDR3 consists of 16 residues. The CDR3 nucleotides read TGTGCCAGCAGCTTCGGCGCGACAACCACTAATGAAAAACTGTTTTTT. Protein: CASSFGATTTNEKLFF.

This clonotype was counted a few times. The chain recombines TRBV9 with TRBJ2-6; D is unresolved. Germline CDR1 SGDLS, CDR2 YYNGEE. Between the trimmed V and J ends, which lost 0 bases and 0 bases, there was a span of 19 bases. The CDR3 spans 20 residues. DNA for the CDR3: TGTGCCAGCAGCGTAGGATTTCGGCAGCAGGCCAGCTCTGGGGCCAACGTCCTGACTTTC. It codes for CASSVGFRQQASSGANVLTF.

This clonotype was observed a handful of times. This rearrangement joins TRBV20-1 to TRBJ1-3, with unresolved D. The CDR3 extends over 14 amino acids. The V gene's germline CDR1 is DFQATT and CDR2 SNEGSKA (reference sequence). Trimming took 5 bases from V and 0 from J, leaving 11 bases between them. This CDR3 is CSAEDTDSGNTIYF. The CDR3 nucleotides read TGCAGTGCTGAGGATACGGACTCTGGAAACACCATATATTTT.

The chain joins TRBV7-8 to TRBJ2-2; 7 bases map to TRBD2. The CDR3 spans 17 residues. Germline V gene sequence: CDR1 SGHVS, CDR2 FQNEAQ. Trimming took 6 bases from V and 0 from J; bases not matched to a gene: 10. The CDR3 bases are TGTGCCAGCAGGATAACCCACAGCGGGGCGAACACCGGGGAGCTGTTTTTT. Amino acids: CASRITHSGANTGELFF.

This clonotype has more than one count but fewer than ten. This sequence joins TRBV6-5 and TRBJ2-1; D is unresolved. The CDR3 sequence is 14 residues long. Trimming removed 4 bases from V and 6 bases from J, with 13 bases in between. The germline gives CDR1 MNHEY, CDR2 SVGAGI. This chain's CDR3 is CASSFKISRNEQFF. DNA for the CDR3: TGTGCCAGCAGTTTCAAGATATCCCGCAATGAGCAGTTCTTC.

In this sample, this clonotype turned up a few times. The V and J genes are TRBV12-3 or TRBV12-4 and TRBJ1-5; D uncertain. This CDR3 region has 14 residues. The ends were cut back, 3 bases at V and 7 bases at J, with 13 bases in the middle. Written as DNA, the CDR3 is TGTGCCAGCAGTTTGTCCAAGCGCCGACAGCCCCAGCATTTT. Residues: CASSLSKRRQPQHF.

This clonotype has a handful of counts. This chain uses TRBV6-2 or TRBV6-3 with TRBJ1-5; 7 nucleotides agree with TRBD1. V dropped 2 bases and J dropped 8; count of bases not matched to a gene: 6. CDR1 and CDR2 from the germline V gene are MNHEY and SVGEGT. The length of the CDR3 is 14 residues. CDR3 nucleotide sequence: TGTGCCAGCAGTTACGTACAGGGGATGGAGCCCCAGCATTTT. Translated, it gives CASSYVQGMEPQHF.

This clonotype turned up a few times. V and J are TRBV16 and TRBJ2-3; D is uncertain. Germline V gene lookup returns CDR1 KGHSY and CDR2 FQNENV. CDR3 size: 13 residues. The V and J ends lost 4 bases and 5 bases respectively, with 10 bases between them. The CDR3 DNA reads TGTGCCAGCAGCCTCGACCCAGAAGATACGCAGTATTTT. Translation gives CASSLDPEDTQYF.

This clonotype has a handful of counts. The rearrangement links TRBV4-1 to TRBJ1-5, with a tentative D call TRBD1 (5 bases). V lost 1 base and J lost 3, with 13 bases in between. Germline lookup yields CDR1 MGHRA and CDR2 YSYEKL. The CDR3 length is 16 residues. CDR3 protein: CASSQASGTINQPQHF. The CDR3 DNA follows: TGCGCCAGCAGCCAAGCGTCAGGGACGATCAATCAGCCCCAGCATTTT.

The chain recombines TRBV11-1 with TRBJ2-3; 11 nucleotides agree with TRBD2. CDR1 is SGHAT, CDR2 FQDESV, per germline (reference sequence). The CDR3 loop spans 18 amino acids. Germline trimming cut 5 bases from V and 1 base from J; bases unmatched to any gene: 11. CDR3 in DNA: TGTGCCAGCAGCCATGATCCGGGACTAGCGGCTCGCACAGATACGCAGTATTTT. Its translation: CASSHDPGLAARTDTQYF.

This clonotype has just a few counts. The chain couples TRBV28 to TRBJ2-7; the match to TRBD1 covers 11 bases. This CDR3 has 14 residues. The ends lost 6 bases at V and 4 bases at J; junction bases unmatched: 5. Germline V lookup: CDR1 MDHEN, CDR2 SYDVKM. The DNA of the CDR3 is TGTGCCAGCAGCCTGGGACAGGGGGTGTACGAGCAGTACGTC. Protein sequence: CASSLGQGVYEQYV.

This clonotype was seen a few times. The J gene is TRBJ2-1, the V gene TRBV20-1; 8 bases fit TRBD2. With 1 base clipped from V and 10 bases from J, the junction kept 9 bases outside the gene matches. This CDR3 region has 14 residues. The V gene's germline CDR1 is DFQATT and CDR2 SNEGSKA (reference sequence). CDR3: CSARGTSRATEQFF. The CDR3 DNA reads TGCAGTGCTAGAGGGACTAGCAGGGCCACGGAGCAGTTCTTC.